One and the same sample provided the 19 T cell receptor beta chains below, sequenced in a study of CD8 T cells in Susac syndrome. Reverse transcription of about 0.45 to 1 ug RNA was carried out with random hexamers. Each CDR3 protein gets one entry after TCRdb re-called the immunoSEQ multiplex PCR reads with MiXCR. Altogether approximately 100,000 distinct CDR3 sequences are present, around 90% being singletons, with the ten largest covering about 0.14%. Sequencing used CD4+ T cells from PBMCs. These receptors were taken from a human donor in good health.

This chain connects TRBV2 to TRBJ1-1; D may be TRBD1 (5 bases). CDR3 length: 16 residues. Germline CDR1 SNHLY, CDR2 FYNNEI. Trimming left V 2 bases short and J 1 base short, with 14 bases between. The DNA of the CDR3 is TGTGCCAGCAGTGAAAACCCCTGGACACCGAACACTGAAGCTTTCTTT. Protein sequence: CASSENPWTPNTEAFF.

This chain links TRBV7-9 with TRBJ1-4; a weak D match, TRBD1 (6 bases). The germline V gene has CDR1 SEHNR and CDR2 FQNEAQ (reference sequence). The CDR3 covers 16 residues. Trimming took off 4 bases at V and 3 bases at J, with 15 bases between the two ends. The CDR3: CASSYSVTGSNEKLFF. The CDR3 nucleotides are TGTGCCAGCAGCTATTCCGTGACAGGTTCTAATGAAAAACTGTTTTTT.

CDR3 sequence reads: CSVERLAGISSYNEQFF. The CDR3 nucleotides read TGCAGCGTTGAGAGGCTAGCGGGGATAAGCTCCTACAATGAGCAGTTCTTC. This sequence joins TRBV29-1 and TRBJ2-1; TRBD2 agrees at 9 bases. V lost 3 bases, J lost 0 bases, and 9 bases stayed unmatched. Germline CDR1 reads SQVTM; CDR2 reads ANQGSEA. The CDR3 is 17 amino acids.

The chain links TRBV29-1 to TRBJ1-2, with D hard to call. Trimming removed 3 bases at V and 4 bases at J, with 15 bases between. The CDR3 sequence is 14 residues long. Germline CDR1 reads SQVTM; CDR2 reads ANQGSEA. Written as DNA, the CDR3 is TGCAGCGTTGACGAGGCTTTCCACCCCTATGGCTACACCTTC. Its protein is CSVDEAFHPYGYTF.

The chain joins TRBV11-2 to TRBJ2-7, with D hard to call. Germline loops: CDR1 SGHAT, CDR2 FQNNGV. Trimming removed 4 bases from V and 2 bases from J, with 12 bases in between. CDR3 length: 14 residues. This chain's CDR3 is CASSSSLAPYEQYF. The CDR3 region has the DNA TGTGCCAGCAGCTCGAGCTTGGCCCCCTACGAGCAGTACTTC. The full variable domain, rest sourced from reference TRBV11-2 and TRBJ2-7, is EAGVAQSPRYKIIEKRQSVAFWCNPISGHATLYWYQQILGQGPKLLIQFQNNGVVDDSQLPKDRFSAERLKGVDSTLKIQPAKLEDSAVYLCASSSSLAPYEQYFGPGTRLTVT.

The chain joins TRBV7-9 to TRBJ2-3; the match to TRBD2 covers 9 bases. Germline CDR1 reads SEHNR; CDR2 reads FQNEAQ (reference sequence). The CDR3 spans 17 residues. Germline trimming cut 1 base from V and 4 bases from J; bases unmatched to any gene: 9. In DNA, the CDR3 is TGTGCCAGCAGCTTAGGGTCGGCGGGAGGGCCGTCAGATACGCAGTATTTT. Protein product: CASSLGSAGGPSDTQYF.

The gene calls are TRBV7-9 and TRBJ2-5; D is uncertain. V lost 2 bases, J lost 0 bases, and 7 bases lay in between. Germline-derived CDR1 and CDR2 are SEHNR and FQNEAQ (reference sequence). The CDR3 consists of 14 residues. DNA of the CDR3: TGTGCCAGCAGCTTAATCACGGACCAAGAGACCCAGTACTTC. It translates to CASSLITDQETQYF.

This chain links TRBV7-9 with TRBJ1-1; a weak D match, TRBD1 (5 bases). The CDR3 is 15 residues long. Germline CDR1 SEHNR, CDR2 FQNEAQ (reference sequence). The ends were cut back, 5 bases at V and 2 bases at J, with 15 bases in the middle. The CDR3 nucleotides read TGTGCCAGCAGCGGTCAGGCGGGGCGAAACACTGAAGCTTTCTTT. Amino acids: CASSGQAGRNTEAFF.

This clonotype occurred once. The chain has TRBV10-3 and TRBJ2-7, with D maybe TRBD2 (5 bases). This CDR3 comprises 12 residues. V dropped 7 bases and J dropped 5 bases, with 12 bases sitting between them. Germline loops: CDR1 ENHRY, CDR2 SYGVKD. The CDR3 region is CAITGGGHEQYF. The CDR3, as DNA: TGTGCCATCACCGGCGGAGGCCACGAGCAGTACTTC.

The gene calls are TRBV5-1 and TRBJ2-5; 9 bases line up with TRBD1. CDR1 is SGHRS, CDR2 YFSETQ, per germline. The J segment lost 5 bases and the V segment lost 0 bases, leaving 8 bases of the junction unmatched. The CDR3 loop spans 16 amino acids. The CDR3 here is CASSLADRGIWETQYF. In nucleotides, the CDR3 is TGCGCCAGCAGCTTGGCCGACAGGGGGATTTGGGAGACCCAGTACTTC.

This chain uses TRBV7-2 with TRBJ2-7, with TRBD1 matching 9 bases. The CDR3 is 15 amino acids. CDR1 and CDR2 from the germline V gene are SGHTA and FQGNSA. The V segment lost 4 bases and the J segment 6 bases; nucleotides outside the gene matches: 10. The CDR3 spells CASSSPGQGISEQYF. The CDR3 DNA reads TGTGCCAGCAGCTCCCCGGGACAGGGTATCAGCGAGCAGTACTTC.

The CDR3 here is CASSDPGTRYNEQFF. CDR3 DNA sequence: TGTGCCAGCAGCGATCCCGGGACTAGGTACAATGAGCAGTTCTTC. The chain carries TRBV9 and TRBJ2-1, with TRBD2 matching over 8 bases. Unmatched junction bases numbered 6, after V lost 3 bases and J lost 4 bases. CDR1 SGDLS and CDR2 YYNGEE come from the germline V gene. This CDR3 region has 15 residues.

The rearrangement uses TRBV12-3 or TRBV12-4 and TRBJ2-3; 7 nucleotides align to TRBD1. After removal of 1 base from V and 0 bases from J, the junction contained 7 bases not matched to a gene. There are 17 residues in the CDR3. The chain's CDR3 is CASSLEGQISSTDTQYF. The CDR3 region has the DNA TGTGCCAGCAGTTTAGAGGGACAGATCTCTAGCACAGATACGCAGTATTTT.

The J gene is TRBJ2-2, the V gene TRBV27; perhaps TRBD1 as D (6 bases). V lost 8 bases and J 1 base, leaving 17 bases between the germline ends. The CDR3 runs 16 residues. Germline V CDR1 and CDR2: MNHEY, SMNVEV (reference sequence). The CDR3 reads CASRTIPDRNTGELFF. In DNA, the CDR3 is TGTGCCAGCCGTACGATCCCGGACAGGAACACCGGGGAGCTGTTTTTT.

The rearrangement joins TRBV20-1 to TRBJ2-7; 7 bases match TRBD2. Germline V gene lookup returns CDR1 DFQATT and CDR2 SNEGSKA (reference sequence). Trimming cost V 0 bases and J 2 bases; bases outside gene matches: 10. The CDR3 is 16 amino acids. DNA for the CDR3: TGCAGTGCTAGAGAGGGTGGGAGGGGTAGAACCTACGAGCAGTACTTC. This translates into CSAREGGRGRTYEQYF.

This chain connects TRBV13 to TRBJ2-2, with TRBD1 as a possible D gene (5 bases). This CDR3 has 15 amino acids. V gave up 4 bases and J gave up 4 bases, with 13 bases separating them. CDR1 is PRHDT, CDR2 FYEKMQ, per germline (reference sequence). DNA for the CDR3: TGTGCCAGCAGCTCCCGACAGAGAGGCACCGGGGAGCTGTTTTTT. The encoded protein is CASSSRQRGTGELFF.

The genes are TRBV19 and TRBJ1-5, with D uncertain. V was clipped by 6 bases and J by 3 bases, with 9 bases between them. Germline V gene sequence: CDR1 LNHDA, CDR2 SQIVND (reference sequence). The CDR3 extends over 13 amino acids. CDR3 region: CASRTALNQPQHF. In nucleotides, the CDR3 is TGTGCCAGTAGAACAGCACTCAATCAGCCCCAGCATTTT. The full variable domain, rest sourced from reference TRBV19 and TRBJ1-5, is DGGITQSPKYLFRKEGQNVTLSCEQNLNHDAMYWYRQDPGQGLRLIYYSQIVNDFQKGDIAEGYSVSREKKESFPLTVTSAQKNPTAFYLCASRTALNQPQHFGDGTRLSIL.

The chain is built from TRBV5-4 and TRBJ2-1, with 14 bases lining up with TRBD2. The CDR3 spans 19 residues. Germline-derived CDR1 and CDR2 are SGHNT and YYREEE (reference sequence). With V trimmed by 5 bases and J by 9 bases, 19 bases remained unmatched. CDR3 bases: TGTGCCAGCAGGGCCGGGACTAGCGGGAGTAATCTACAATCCGGTGAGCAGTTCTTC. Translating gives CASRAGTSGSNLQSGEQFF. Full variable domain (remainder filled in from reference TRBV5-4 and TRBJ2-1): ETGVTQSPTHLIKTRGQQVTLRCSSQSGHNTVSWYQQALGQGPQFIFQYYREEENGRGNFPPRFSGLQFPNYSSELNVNALELDDSALYLCASRAGTSGSNLQSGEQFFGPGTRLTVL.

J is TRBJ2-1 and V is TRBV6-2 or TRBV6-3; D perhaps matches TRBD1 (5 bases). The germline CDR1 and CDR2 sequences are MNHEY and SVGEGT. The V and J ends lost 2 bases and 15 bases respectively, with 14 bases between them. The CDR3 loop spans 12 amino acids. The CDR3 DNA reads TGTGCCAGCAGTTACACCGGCCCTGGGGCGTTCTTC. It yields the protein CASSYTGPGAFF.